The 14 T cell receptor beta chains below were found in one sample sequenced in a study of blood T cell repertoires in COVID-19. The table came from immunoSEQ multiplex PCR; TCRdb's copy has only in-frame clones and leaves some out. Of 25,000 to 35,000 clones listed, around 85% are singletons. The specimen sequenced was peripheral blood. The receptors derive from a human donor with active COVID-19. The donor label of this sample is uncertain.

The chain employs TRBV9 and TRBJ2-7, with D perhaps TRBD2 (5 bases). V was shortened by 1 base and J by 4 bases, with 15 bases between the two germline ends. This CDR3 spans 15 amino acids. Germline lookup yields CDR1 SGDLS and CDR2 YYNGEE. The CDR3 bases are TGTGCCAGCAGCGTAACTTCCGGGATAAAGTACGAGCAGTACTTC. This sequence encodes CASSVTSGIKYEQYF. The full variable domain, with the rest looked up from reference TRBV9 and TRBJ2-7, is DSGVTQTPKHLITATGQRVTLRCSPRSGDLSVYWYQQSLDQGLQFLIQYYNGEERAKGNILERFSAQQFPDLHSELNLSSLELGDSALYFCASSVTSGIKYEQYFGPGTRLTVT.

The chain has TRBV7-6 and TRBJ2-7; 8 bases line up with TRBD2. The CDR3 sequence is 16 residues long. V was pared by 6 bases and J by 3 bases, with 13 bases of the junction left unmatched. CDR1 and CDR2 from the germline V gene are SGHVS and FNYEAQ. CDR3 DNA: TGTGCCAGCAGTCAAGAGCAAGCGGGAGCGGTCTACGAGCAGTACTTC. It translates to CASSQEQAGAVYEQYF.

The CDR3 bases are TGTGCCAGCAGTACAGGGGTGGATGGCTACACCTTC. As protein: CASSTGVDGYTF. The chain carries TRBV3-1 (or the pseudogene TRBV3-2) and TRBJ1-2; 7 nucleotides align to TRBD1. CDR1 and CDR2 (germline): LGHDT, YNNKEL (reference sequence). This CDR3 is 12 amino acids long. J was trimmed by 6 bases and V by 6 bases; bases with no gene match: 4.

This clone was observed a single time. The chain is built from TRBV5-1 and TRBJ1-1; TRBD1 is a possible D gene (5 bases). The CDR3 has 15 amino acids. The germline gives CDR1 SGHRS, CDR2 YFSETQ. V was shortened by 4 bases and J by 4 bases, with 17 bases between the two germline ends. The CDR3 DNA is TGCGCCAGCAGCCTGGAGGCGGGAAGGGGCACTGAAGCTTTCTTT. It encodes CASSLEAGRGTEAFF.

The chain couples TRBV18 to TRBJ1-2; 7 bases match TRBD1. This CDR3 spans 16 amino acids. Looked up from germline, CDR1 is KGHSH and CDR2 is LQKENI. V shed 3 bases and J 8 bases; nucleotides not matched to a gene: 15. The CDR3, as DNA: TGTGCCAGCTCACCCCCGCTTTTGGACAGGCTGGGAGGCTACACCTTC. As protein: CASSPPLLDRLGGYTF.

The sample holds a few counts of this clone. The chain uses TRBV4-2 and TRBJ1-2, with D possibly being TRBD1 (6 bases). Germline assignment: CDR1 LGHNA and CDR2 YNFKEQ. This CDR3 contains 13 residues. The V gene lost 0 bases and the J gene lost 8 bases, with 10 bases spanning the gap. CDR3 in DNA: TGTGCCAGCAGCCAAGATCGAGGGACAGGCTACACCTTC. Its translation: CASSQDRGTGYTF.

V usage is TRBV3-1 (or the pseudogene TRBV3-2) and J usage is TRBJ1-4, with TRBD1 matching 8 bases. Germline V CDR1 and CDR2: LGHDT, YNNKEL (reference sequence). This CDR3 has 18 amino acids. V shed 4 bases and J 5 bases; nucleotides not matched to a gene: 15. This CDR3 is CASSLGRGPSGRNEKLFF. In DNA, the CDR3 is TGTGCCAGCAGCCTTGGCAGGGGGCCGTCCGGGAGAAATGAAAAACTGTTTTTT.

The chain carries TRBV5-8 and TRBJ1-2; no reliable D call. The CDR3 covers 12 residues. V was pared by 5 bases and J by 0 bases, with 5 bases between. Germline V gene data show CDR1 as SGHTS and CDR2 as YDEGEE. In DNA form, the CDR3 reads TGTGCCAGCAGTTTAGCTAACTATGGCTACACCTTC. Amino acid sequence: CASSLANYGYTF.

The chain is built from TRBV18 and TRBJ2-2, with 8 positions matching TRBD1. CDR3 length: 15 residues. The germline gives CDR1 KGHSH, CDR2 LQKENI. V was clipped by 5 bases and J by 6 bases; unmatched bases: 8. Here the CDR3 DNA reads TGTGCCAGCTCAAACAATCAGGGGGCCGCCGGGGAGCTGTTTTTT. Translated, it gives CASSNNQGAAGELFF.

The chain combines TRBV4-1 with TRBJ2-5; a possible D gene is TRBD2 (6 bases). This CDR3 contains 14 residues. Trimming took off 1 base at V and 3 bases at J, with 9 bases between the two ends. Germline assignment: CDR1 MGHRA and CDR2 YSYEKL. The CDR3: CASSQGLEEETQYF. The CDR3 coding sequence is TGCGCCAGCAGCCAAGGACTAGAAGAAGAGACCCAGTACTTC.

This chain links TRBV19 with TRBJ2-2, with 8 bases lining up with TRBD1. The CDR3 sequence is 15 residues long. CDR1 LNHDA and CDR2 SQIVND come from the germline V gene (reference sequence). V shed 5 bases and J 1 base; nucleotides not matched to a gene: 3. CDR3 protein: CASSLGTGNTGELFF. DNA of the CDR3: TGTGCCAGTAGTCTAGGGACAGGGAACACCGGGGAGCTGTTTTTT.

The chain joins TRBV7-2 to TRBJ2-5, with TRBD2 matching 15 bases. The length of the CDR3 is 19 residues. Unmatched junction bases numbered 7, after V lost 2 bases and J lost 0 bases. Germline V gene data show CDR1 as SGHTA and CDR2 as FQGNSA. CDR3 sequence: CASSLSPGLAGGHQETQYF. The CDR3, as DNA: TGTGCCAGCAGCTTAAGTCCGGGACTAGCGGGGGGCCACCAAGAGACCCAGTACTTC.

The gene calls are TRBV5-1 and TRBJ2-7; possibly TRBD1 for D (6 bases). The germline V gene encodes CDR1 SGHRS and CDR2 YFSETQ. This CDR3 comprises 15 residues. Trimming stripped 0 bases from V and 3 bases from J, with 13 bases between. The CDR3 protein is CASSLAAGAVYEQYF. The CDR3 coding sequence is TGCGCCAGCAGCTTGGCTGCAGGGGCAGTCTACGAGCAGTACTTC.

The chain joins TRBV29-1 to TRBJ2-7, with 11 bases fitting TRBD1. CDR1 SQVTM and CDR2 ANQGSEA come from the germline V gene. Losses at the gene ends were 7 bases for V and 6 bases for J; bases not matched to a gene: 8. The CDR3 totals 13 residues. In nucleotides, the CDR3 is TGCAGCGCTGGGACCGGGACAGGGGGCGAGCAGTACTTC. This codes for CSAGTGTGGEQYF.